Following are 3 T cell receptor beta chains from one sample sequenced in a study of T cell changes during pregnancy in multiple sclerosis. Sequencing used immunoSEQ multiplex PCR; TCRdb keeps in-frame clones, though not all of them. The table lists about 30,000 clones, roughly 92% of them singletons. Sequencing was performed on CD8+ T cells from peripheral blood mononuclear cells, taken before pregnancy. The receptor set was obtained from a female donor with multiple sclerosis, enrolled in a pregnancy study.

The chain carries TRBV4-1 and TRBJ1-5, with D possibly matching TRBD1 (5 bases). CDR3 size: 16 residues. The ends were cut back, 3 bases at V and 4 bases at J, with 16 bases in the middle. Germline loops: CDR1 MGHRA, CDR2 YSYEKL. The CDR3 DNA sequence: TGCGCCAGCAGCCAGGGGCCCGCCCCGATTAATCAGCCCCAGCATTTT. Protein sequence: CASSQGPAPINQPQHF.

The rearrangement uses TRBV27 and TRBJ2-2, with 10 bases fitting TRBD2. CDR1 and CDR2 (germline): MNHEY, SMNVEV (reference sequence). Trimming cost V 11 bases and J 4 bases; bases outside gene matches: 7. The CDR3 is 14 amino acids. This CDR3 is CAARVAGGTGELFF. The CDR3 coding sequence is TGTGCCGCCCGAGTAGCGGGAGGCACCGGGGAGCTGTTTTTT.

The CDR3 DNA sequence: TGTGCCAGCAGCTTGAGGAGGAACACTGAAGCTTTCTTT. It yields the protein CASSLRRNTEAFF. The chain couples TRBV11-3 to TRBJ1-1, with unresolved D. CDR3 size: 13 residues. The V end lost 3 bases, the J end lost 1 base, and 6 bases lay between the germline ends. Germline V lookup: CDR1 SGHNT, CDR2 YENEEA.